The 29 T cell receptor beta chains below come from one sample, sequenced in a study of blood T cell repertoires in COVID-19. Only in-frame clones appear in the TCRdb table, and some are missing; sequencing was by immunoSEQ multiplex PCR. The sample shows about 92,000 clones, about 71% of them seen only once. The sequenced material came from peripheral blood. All receptors derive from a woman aged 60 to 75 in a cohort sampled during active or convalescent COVID-19.

In its sample, this clone was seen once. The V and J genes are TRBV9 and TRBJ2-1; 8 bases match TRBD2. Germline CDR1 and CDR2: SGDLS and YYNGEE. The CDR3 has 15 residues. V lost 0 bases to trimming and J lost 8 bases; unmatched junction nucleotides: 7. The CDR3 DNA reads as TGTGCCAGCAGCGTAGTAGGGGCGGGGGGCTATGAGCAGTTCTTC. Its translation: CASSVVGAGGYEQFF.

The chain is built from TRBV4-1 and TRBJ2-3; TRBD2 aligns across 11 bases. J lost 2 bases, V lost 1 base, and 2 bases had no gene match. Germline V CDR1 and CDR2: MGHRA, YSYEKL. The CDR3 sequence is 16 residues long. The CDR3 coding sequence is TGCGCCAGCAGCCAAGGTAGCGGGGGGGCCACAGATACGCAGTATTTT. Encoded protein: CASSQGSGGATDTQYF.

CDR3: CASSDRGLSSYEQYF. The CDR3 DNA reads as TGTGCCAGCAGCGACAGGGGCCTTAGCTCCTACGAGCAGTACTTC. V usage is TRBV6-5 and J usage is TRBJ2-7; 8 bases line up with TRBD1. The CDR3 has 15 residues. In germline, CDR1 is MNHEY, CDR2 SVGAGI. With 6 bases clipped from V and 0 bases from J, the junction kept 7 bases outside the gene matches.

The chain couples TRBV7-2 to TRBJ2-3, with D unresolved. There are 14 residues in the CDR3. Trimming took off 6 bases at V and 4 bases at J, with 14 bases between the two ends. The germline CDR1 and CDR2 sequences are SGHTA and FQGNSA. The CDR3 loop reads CASSFRGRADTQYF. Written as DNA, the CDR3 is TGTGCCAGCAGTTTTAGAGGTCGGGCAGATACGCAGTATTTT. Full variable domain (remainder filled in from reference TRBV7-2 and TRBJ2-3): GAGVSQSPSNKVTEKGKDVELRCDPISGHTALYWYRQSLGQGLEFLIYFQGNSAPDKSGLPSDRFSAERTGGSVSTLTIQRTQQEDSAVYLCASSFRGRADTQYFGPGTRLTVL.

V is TRBV19 and J is TRBJ2-7; 9 nucleotides line up with TRBD1. This CDR3 contains 15 residues. Germline CDR1 LNHDA, CDR2 SQIVND (reference sequence). Unmatched junction bases numbered 5, after V lost 3 bases and J lost 2 bases. Written as DNA, the CDR3 is TGTGCCAGTAGTATGGGTGACAGGGGGACCTACGAGCAGTACTTC. Its protein product is CASSMGDRGTYEQYF.

This rearrangement joins TRBV19 to TRBJ1-1; 9 nucleotides match TRBD1. CDR3 length equals 15 residues. The V and J ends lost 5 bases and 4 bases, in that order; junction bases with no gene match: 8. Per germline, CDR1 LNHDA and CDR2 SQIVND (reference sequence). The CDR3 sequence: CASSPGTGRATEAFF. CDR3 coding DNA: TGTGCCAGTAGTCCCGGGACAGGGAGGGCCACTGAAGCTTTCTTT.

The chain employs TRBV5-4 and TRBJ2-1, with D perhaps matching TRBD1 (6 bases). The V gene's germline CDR1 is SGHNT and CDR2 YYREEE (reference sequence). Trimming removed 5 bases at V and 3 bases at J, with 9 bases between. This CDR3 is 13 amino acids long. In DNA form, the CDR3 reads TGTGCCAGCAGACTGGACAGCTACAATGAGCAGTTCTTC. Translated, it gives CASRLDSYNEQFF. Based on the CDR3 plus reference TRBV5-4 and TRBJ2-1, the full variable domain is ETGVTQSPTHLIKTRGQQVTLRCSSQSGHNTVSWYQQALGQGPQFIFQYYREEENGRGNFPPRFSGLQFPNYSSELNVNALELDDSALYLCASRLDSYNEQFFGPGTRLTVL.

The J gene is TRBJ2-1, the V gene TRBV30; 8 nucleotides match TRBD2. Germline-derived CDR1 and CDR2 are GTSNPN and SVGIG (reference sequence). Trimming at V came to 0 bases and at J to 4 bases, leaving 5 bases not matched to a gene. CDR3 length: 15 residues. As DNA, the CDR3 is TGTGCCTGGAGTGTACCGGGACTAGGGTACAATGAGCAGTTCTTC. This gives the protein CAWSVPGLGYNEQFF. The full variable domain, its missing parts supplied by reference TRBV30 and TRBJ2-1, is SQTIHQWPATLVQPVGSPLSLECTVEGTSNPNLYWYRQAAGRGLQLLFYSVGIGQISSEVPQNLSASRPQDRQFILSSKKLLLSDSGFYLCAWSVPGLGYNEQFFGPGTRLTVL.

The CDR3 loop reads CASSESGGEETQYF. The CDR3 bases are TGCGCCAGCAGTGAGTCGGGGGGAGAAGAGACCCAGTACTTC. This chain connects TRBV10-2 to TRBJ2-5; D possibly corresponds to TRBD2 (6 bases). Germline-derived CDR1 and CDR2 are WSHSY and SAAADI. V was shortened by 0 bases and J by 3 bases, with 8 bases between the two germline ends. This CDR3 is built from 14 residues.

The table lists this clone with a count of one. The chain links TRBV18 to TRBJ2-2; D might be TRBD1 (6 bases). The germline V gene has CDR1 KGHSH and CDR2 LQKENI. The CDR3 runs to 15 residues. V dropped 6 bases and J dropped 11 bases, with 22 bases sitting between them. CDR3 nucleotides: TGTGCCAGCTCGCCGAGACAGGCAACACCGGGCGAGCTGTTTTTT. This codes for CASSPRQATPGELFF.

The gene calls are TRBV6-2 or TRBV6-3 and TRBJ1-4; tentative D call: TRBD1 (5 bases). Germline V lookup: CDR1 MNHEY, CDR2 SVGEGT. Between the trimmed V and J ends, which lost 4 bases and 11 bases, there was a span of 14 bases. The CDR3 consists of 13 residues. For the CDR3, the DNA is TGTGCCAGCAGTTTGACCGTCAAGGGGAAACTGTTTTTT. It is translated as CASSLTVKGKLFF.

The chain has TRBV29-1 and TRBJ1-2, with TRBD1 matching 12 bases. J lost 7 bases, V lost 6 bases, and 6 bases had no gene match. The CDR3 has 13 amino acids. Germline V CDR1 and CDR2: SQVTM, ANQGSEA. The CDR3 loop is CSVGDRGHGGYTF. In nucleotides, the CDR3 is TGCAGCGTAGGGGACAGGGGGCATGGTGGCTACACCTTC.

V and J are TRBV10-2 and TRBJ1-5, with no clear D. The germline CDR1 and CDR2 sequences are WSHSY and SAAADI. The CDR3 loop spans 13 amino acids. The V gene lost 4 bases and the J gene lost 0 bases, with 4 bases spanning the gap. The CDR3: CASSVGSNQPQHF. Here the CDR3 DNA reads TGCGCCAGCAGTGTCGGTAGCAATCAGCCCCAGCATTTT.

This clone was seen only a few times. This chain uses TRBV9 with TRBJ2-3; D unresolved. This CDR3 has 13 amino acids. CDR1 and CDR2 from the germline V gene are SGDLS and YYNGEE. V lost 3 bases and J 2 bases, leaving 7 bases between the germline ends. In DNA, the CDR3 is TGTGCCAGCAGCGACTACCACACAGATACGCAGTATTTT. The encoded protein is CASSDYHTDTQYF.

This sequence joins TRBV5-1 and TRBJ2-7, with a weak D call TRBD2 (7 bases). The V gene lost 2 bases and the J gene lost 4 bases, with 10 bases spanning the gap. CDR1 and CDR2 (germline): SGHRS, YFSETQ. This CDR3 has 13 amino acids. The DNA of the CDR3 is TGCGCCAGCAGCTTCCGGGGGGCGTACGAGCAGTACTTC. Its protein product is CASSFRGAYEQYF.

The chain couples TRBV15 to TRBJ1-5; 7 bases map to TRBD1. Germline-derived CDR1 and CDR2 are LNHNV and YYDKDF (reference sequence). The CDR3 contains 16 residues. V trimming: 6 bases; J trimming: 0 bases; junction bases outside the gene matches: 8. The CDR3 sequence is CATSTGTAYSNQPQHF. The CDR3 coding sequence is TGTGCCACCAGTACCGGGACAGCTTATAGCAATCAGCCCCAGCATTTT.

The V call is TRBV18, the J call TRBJ2-2; perhaps TRBD1 as D (5 bases). Between the trimmed V and J ends, which lost 5 bases and 7 bases, there was a span of 11 bases. This CDR3 contains 13 residues. In germline, CDR1 is KGHSH, CDR2 LQKENI. Written as DNA, the CDR3 is TGTGCCAGCTCAGCAGGGTTGCGCGGGGAGCTGTTTTTT. Its translation: CASSAGLRGELFF.

This clone came up a few times. The rearrangement uses TRBV7-2 and TRBJ1-1; a possible D gene is TRBD1 (6 bases). Germline V gene data show CDR1 as SGHTA and CDR2 as FQGNSA. V was cut by 1 base and J by 2 bases, with 8 bases left in between. The CDR3 extends over 14 amino acids. The CDR3 DNA sequence: TGTGCCAGCAGCTTAGTGGGACAAAACACTGAAGCTTTCTTT. It translates to CASSLVGQNTEAFF.

V usage is TRBV11-2 and J usage is TRBJ2-7, with D possibly being TRBD1 (6 bases). Germline V gives CDR1 SGHAT, CDR2 FQNNGV. Trimming shortened V by 1 base and J by 0 bases, and 16 bases separated the two germline ends. The CDR3 sequence is 17 residues long. The CDR3 DNA is TGTGCCAGCAGCTTAGTGGCGACAGGCCATTCCTCCTACGAGCAGTACTTC. It is translated as CASSLVATGHSSYEQYF.

This clone was seen once. This rearrangement joins TRBV5-5 to TRBJ2-5; TRBD2 might be the D (5 bases). With 1 base removed from V and 5 bases from J, the gap between germline ends came to 9 bases. The CDR3 has 13 amino acids. Germline V CDR1 and CDR2: SGHKS, YYEKEE (reference sequence). CDR3 DNA sequence: TGTGCCAGCAGCTTGTACGGGGTGGAGACCCAGTACTTC. It translates to CASSLYGVETQYF.

CDR3 protein: CASSLPRTGLNTEAFF. For the CDR3, the DNA is TGCGCCAGCAGCTTACCTCGGACAGGTTTGAACACTGAAGCTTTCTTT. The chain links TRBV5-1 to TRBJ1-1; 7 nucleotides line up with TRBD1. The CDR3 has 16 amino acids. From germline, CDR1 is SGHRS and CDR2 YFSETQ. J gave up 0 bases and V 2 bases, and 7 bases lay outside the gene matches.

CDR3 coding DNA: TGTGCCAGCTCTCTCACACAATCGGGAGCTGAAGCTTTCTTT. As protein: CASSLTQSGAEAFF. This chain uses TRBV18 with TRBJ1-1, with D unresolved. CDR3 size: 14 residues. V shed 6 bases and J shed 6 bases, with 17 bases lying between them. CDR1 KGHSH and CDR2 LQKENI come from the germline V gene.

This clone has only a few counts. The V call is TRBV5-4, the J call TRBJ2-2; maybe TRBD1 (5 bases). Per germline, CDR1 SGHNT and CDR2 YYREEE (reference sequence). This CDR3 region has 15 residues. Trimming removed 0 bases at V and 4 bases at J, with 10 bases between. The CDR3 bases are TGTGCCAGCAGCTTGGATACAGGAAGCACCGGGGAGCTGTTTTTT. Protein: CASSLDTGSTGELFF.

V is TRBV4-1 and J is TRBJ1-5, with D unclear. The CDR3 is made up of 15 amino acids. Germline V gene lookup returns CDR1 MGHRA and CDR2 YSYEKL. Trimming cost V 4 bases and J 1 base, with 11 bases left between them. The CDR3 nucleotides read TGCGCCAGCAGCCTGGGAGTAGGAAGCAATCAGCCCCAGCATTTT. Translating gives CASSLGVGSNQPQHF.

This chain links TRBV6-5 with TRBJ1-2; 7 bases map to TRBD1. This CDR3 is 12 amino acids long. Germline V gene sequence: CDR1 MNHEY, CDR2 SVGAGI. With V trimmed by 6 bases and J by 8 bases, 6 bases remained unmatched. CDR3 in amino acids: CASSNDREGYTF. CDR3 DNA: TGTGCCAGCAGCAACGACAGGGAGGGCTACACCTTC.

The CDR3 here is CASSLGAGQETQYF. The CDR3 DNA sequence: TGTGCCAGCAGCTTAGGGGCAGGGCAGGAGACCCAGTACTTC. The chain combines TRBV7-9 with TRBJ2-5; weak D call: TRBD1 (5 bases). Trimming took 1 base from V and 5 from J, leaving 11 bases between them. Germline CDR1 and CDR2: SEHNR and FQNEAQ (reference sequence). CDR3 length: 14 residues. The full variable domain, with the rest looked up from reference TRBV7-9 and TRBJ2-5, is DTGVSQNPRHKITKRGQNVTFRCDPISEHNRLYWYRQTLGQGPEFLTYFQNEAQLEKSRLLSDRFSAERPKGSFSTLEIQRTEQGDSAMYLCASSLGAGQETQYFGPGTRLLVL.

V is TRBV7-2 and J is TRBJ2-3, with TRBD2 matching over 12 bases. The junction had 6 bases not matched to a gene; V was cut back by 5 bases and J by 3 bases. Per the germline V gene, CDR1 is SGHTA and CDR2 is FQGNSA. This CDR3 has 16 amino acids. In nucleotides, the CDR3 is TGTGCCAGCAGCCTCCTAGCGGGGGGGCCAACAGATACGCAGTATTTT. It translates to CASSLLAGGPTDTQYF. Together with reference TRBV7-2 and TRBJ2-3, the CDR3 gives the full variable domain: GAGVSQSPSNKVTEKGKDVELRCDPISGHTALYWYRQSLGQGLEFLIYFQGNSAPDKSGLPSDRFSAERTGGSVSTLTIQRTQQEDSAVYLCASSLLAGGPTDTQYFGPGTRLTVL.

This chain uses TRBV5-1 with TRBJ2-2; the D gene is possibly TRBD2 (6 bases). CDR1 SGHRS and CDR2 YFSETQ come from the germline V gene. Trimming removed 2 bases at V and 7 bases at J, with 9 bases between. The CDR3 consists of 13 residues. CDR3 in DNA: TGCGCCAGCAGCTTCGGGGGTGGCGGGGAGCTGTTTTTT. It yields the protein CASSFGGGGELFF. The entire variable domain, with the rest obtained from reference TRBV5-1 and TRBJ2-2, is as follows: KAGVTQTPRYLIKTRGQQVTLSCSPISGHRSVSWYQQTPGQGLQFLFEYFSETQRNKGNFPGRFSGRQFSNSRSEMNVSTLELGDSALYLCASSFGGGGELFFGEGSRLTVL.

V usage is TRBV4-1 and J usage is TRBJ2-3; 10 bases match TRBD2. There are 16 residues in the CDR3. V gave up 3 bases and J gave up 5 bases; unmatched junction bases: 8. Germline CDR1 MGHRA, CDR2 YSYEKL. CDR3 amino acids: CASSQKGLAWGDTQYF. The CDR3 nucleotides read TGCGCCAGCAGCCAGAAGGGACTAGCGTGGGGAGATACGCAGTATTTT.